This T cell receptor (beta chain) came from a study of beta chain features in type 1 diabetes. The sequenced template was cDNA made from the entire isolated RNA. This table comes from immunoSEQ multiplex PCR, and its TCRdb copy is limited to in-frame clones, with some not included. The sample consists of about 470,000 clones, approximately 28% of them appearing once. This clone appeared a few times. This CDR3 contains 15 residues. CDR1 and CDR2 from the germline V gene are SGDLS and YYNGEE. V was clipped by 1 base and J by 5 bases; unmatched bases: 5. This rearrangement joins TRBV9 to TRBJ2-5; TRBD2 matches 10 bases. The receptor comes from a young man in good health. Sequences were obtained from naive CD4+ T cells from blood. The CDR3 bases are TGTGCCAGCAGCGTATCTAGCGGGAGAGCCGAGACCCAGTACTTC. Encoded protein: CASSVSSGRAETQYF.